A single sample gave rise to the 10 T cell receptor beta chains below, sequenced in a study of response to subunit inactivated influenza vaccine. TCRdb fed the RT-PCR reads into MiXCR, producing one record per CDR3 protein. Here the sample spans around 580,000 distinct CDR3 sequences, 12% to 15% being singletons. The specimen comprised PBMCs from blood, sampled about 13 days after vaccination. The receptors derive from a man between 50 and 59 years old who received an inactivated influenza vaccine.

The chain couples TRBV20-1 to TRBJ2-3; TRBD2 matches at 8 bases. CDR3 length equals 14 residues. V was clipped by 6 bases and J by 5 bases; unmatched bases: 10. Per germline, CDR1 DFQATT and CDR2 SNEGSKA (reference sequence). The CDR3 nucleotides are TGCAGTGCCATCCAGGGCGGGAGGTTAGATACGCAGTATTTT. Translated: CSAIQGGRLDTQYF.

This chain joins TRBV21-1 and TRBJ2-1; TRBD2, the table's D call, lacks a check against the DNA. TRBV21-1 is an annotated pseudogene. The CDR3 runs to 16 residues. The CDR3 DNA sequence: TGTGCCAGCAGCAAACGGCGACTAGCGGAGAAAAATGAGCAGTTCTTC. Its translation: CASSKRRLAEKNEQFF.

This clonotype was found a few times. This chain uses TRBV12-3 or TRBV12-4 with TRBJ2-7; D gene unclear. The V gene lost 1 base and the J gene lost 6 bases, with 13 bases spanning the gap. The CDR3 spans 14 residues. The CDR3 DNA sequence: TGTGCCAGCAGTTTAGGACTCGAAAACTCCGAGCAGTACTTC. This translates into CASSLGLENSEQYF.

This clonotype came up a few times. The V call is TRBV4-2, the J call TRBJ2-1; a weak D match, TRBD1 (5 bases). This CDR3 has 13 residues. V lost 0 bases and J lost 9, with 9 bases in between. CDR1 is LGHNA and CDR2 is YNFKEQ in the germline V gene. DNA of the CDR3: TGTGCCAGCAGCCAAGATCCTAGGGGTGAGCAGTTCTTC. Encoded protein: CASSQDPRGEQFF.

The gene calls are TRBV10-3 and TRBJ1-3; the D is unclear. Between the trimmed V and J ends, which lost 3 bases and 3 bases, there was a span of 9 bases. The CDR3 sequence is 14 residues long. Germline V lookup: CDR1 ENHRY, CDR2 SYGVKD. The CDR3 sequence: CAISDRVHGNTIYF. The CDR3 DNA sequence: TGTGCCATCAGTGATCGGGTGCATGGAAACACCATATATTTT.

This clonotype was counted at least ten times. The chain combines TRBV12-3 or TRBV12-4 with TRBJ2-3; D is uncertain. V was pared by 6 bases and J by 2 bases, with 9 bases between. The CDR3 consists of 13 residues. The CDR3 bases are TGTGCCAGCAGACGGACCTTCACAGATACGCAGTATTTT. This encodes CASRRTFTDTQYF.

This clonotype was picked up a small number of times. J is TRBJ2-7 and V is TRBV5-1, with D perhaps TRBD1 (6 bases). Germline values: CDR1 SGHRS, CDR2 YFSETQ. Between the trimmed V and J ends, which lost 3 bases and 12 bases, there was a span of 19 bases. CDR3 length equals 13 residues. For the CDR3, the DNA is TGCGCCAGCAGCTCCCCGGACAGCTTCAAGACGTACTTC. It is translated as CASSSPDSFKTYF.

In regard to this clonotype: Likely a read error: the CDR3 ends without its conserved phenylalanine or tryptophan. Because the CDR3's place on the DNA is in doubt, the DNA is left out and the CDR3 is given as listed by TCRdb. This chain connects TRBV4-1 to TRBJ2-7. Ends included, the CDR3 has 8 residues. Germline-derived CDR1 and CDR2 are MGHRA and YSYEKL. This chain's CDR3 is CASSQPLL.

This clonotype was seen only a few times. V is TRBV6-2 or TRBV6-3 and J is TRBJ1-5; TRBD1 might be the D (6 bases). V dropped 5 bases and J dropped 6 bases, with 26 bases sitting between them. CDR3 length: 18 residues. CDR1 is MNHEY and CDR2 is SVGEGT in the germline V gene. Here the CDR3 reads CASSPPSGGRGFFQPQHF. The CDR3 region has the DNA TGTGCCAGCAGTCCCCCCTCTGGGGGGCGAGGTTTTTTTCAGCCCCAGCATTTT.

The gene calls are TRBV11-2 and TRBJ2-2, with 9 bases fitting TRBD1. After removal of 0 bases from V and 6 bases from J, the junction contained 8 bases not matched to a gene. Germline V gene lookup returns CDR1 SGHAT and CDR2 FQNNGV. This CDR3 contains 17 residues. This chain's CDR3 is CASSLELMGQGPGELFF. The CDR3 DNA follows: TGTGCCAGCAGCTTAGAATTAATGGGACAGGGCCCCGGGGAGCTGTTTTTT.